This T cell receptor (beta chain) comes out of a study of beta chain features in type 1 diabetes. Points on this clone: Antigen specificity is unknown.

Germline V gives CDR1 MDHEN, CDR2 SYDVKM. The CDR3 length is 13 residues. The V end was cut by 6 bases, the J end by 3 bases, with 10 bases between. There was one heparinised blood draw per donor, averaging roughly 120 mL. Overall study findings and caveats: Moderate but significant shortening of TCRB CDR3s was recorded in all four CD4+ subsets from Type 1 diabetes patients.

cDNA synthesis used the whole RNA isolate, giving expressed TCRB sequences. Using immunoSEQ multiplex PCR, the repertoire was profiled, and TCRdb retains in-frame clones only, with some absent. Of just over 450,000 clones listed, 30% are singletons. The receptor was derived from a young man in good health. The sequenced sample was naive CD4+ T cells from blood. J is TRBJ2-3 and V is TRBV28, with D uncertain. CDR3 sequence (DNA): TGTGCCAGCAGCCCAATTACAACAGATACGCAGTATTTT. The encoded protein is CASSPITTDTQYF.